These T cell receptor beta chains were read from a single sample in a study of T cell repertoires in cytomegalovirus infection. One entry per CDR3 protein results from TCRdb running MiXCR on the reads. This table holds hundreds of thousands of distinct CDR3 sequences, about 42% found once. What these receptors recognize is not known. The sequencing here drew on cultured PBMCs, taken from culture after CMV antigen stimulation. Receptors originate from a human donor in good health (CMV status not recorded). Some clones in this sample may be carry-over from other donors' samples. CDR3s include the opening cysteine and the closing phenylalanine or tryptophan. A D gene is named only where the DNA matches it firmly. Expanded clones are given a class, and other clones once, few, many or no size at all.

TRBJ1-5 | TRBV28 | . | 15 | few | TGTGCCAGCAGTTTAGGACTCTTGAAGGGCCAGCCCCAGCATTTT | CASSLGLLKGQPQHF
TRBJ2-1 | TRBV11-2 | . | 14 | . | TGTGCCAGCAGCTCAACAACAGGTTACAATGAGCAGTTCTTC | CASSSTTGYNEQFF
TRBJ2-2 | TRBV7-2 | . | 16 | . | TGTGCCAGCAGCCGACCGGCGACAGAGAACACCGGGGAGCTGTTTTTT | CASSRPATENTGELFF
TRBJ2-1 | TRBV28 | TRBD2 | 16 | few | TGTGCCAGCAGTTTACCCACTAGCGGGGGGGCCCTGGAGCAGTTCTTC | CASSLPTSGGALEQFF
TRBJ1-5 | TRBV2 | . | 14 | . | TGTGCCAGCAGGGCGGGGCAAGGTGACGAGCCCCAGCATTTT | CASRAGQGDEPQHF
TRBJ2-7 | TRBV18 | TRBD1 | 11 | . | TGTGCCAGCTCACAGGACAGGGGGCAGTACTTC | CASSQDRGQYF
TRBJ2-3 | TRBV7-8 | . | 14 | few | TGTGCCAGCAGCTTCCGGGGTCGCACAGATACGCAGTATTTT | CASSFRGRTDTQYF
TRBJ1-2 | TRBV3-1 | TRBD1 | 15 | . | TGTGCCAGCAGCCAAGTTGGGGACAGGACAGATGGCTACACCTTC | CASSQVGDRTDGYTF
TRBJ1-1 | TRBV7-2 | . | 14 | . | TGTGCCAGCATGCGGGGCAACATGAACACTGAAGCTTTCTTT | CASMRGNMNTEAFF
TRBJ2-2 | TRBV7-6 | . | 13 | . | TGTGCCAGCAGCCTACAGGGAGCCGGGGAGCTGTTTTTT | CASSLQGAGELFF
TRBJ2-5 | TRBV7-2 | . | 12 | few | TGTGCCAGCAGCTTAGACACGAAGACCCAGTACTTC | CASSLDTKTQYF
TRBJ2-7 | TRBV6-5 | TRBD1 | 15 | few | TGTGCCAGCAGTTACTCGATGGGACAGGTCTACGAGCAGTACTTC | CASSYSMGQVYEQYF
TRBJ2-1 | TRBV2 | . | 16 | . | TGTGCCAGCAGTCGCTTTAGTTGGGGGGGCCGCGATGAGCAGTTCTTC | CASSRFSWGGRDEQFF